Listed below are T cell receptor beta chains from one sample, sequenced in a study of shared clonotypes between healthy human individuals. Measured with immunoSEQ multiplex PCR; TCRdb has only the in-frame clones, and not every one. The sample includes millions of clones, 90% to 95% of them seen just once. Sequencing was carried out using naive CD4+ T cells from PBMCs. These TCRs come from a man younger than 35 in good health. Some clones in this sample may be carry-over from other donors' samples. CDR3s include the opening cysteine and the closing phenylalanine or tryptophan. Clone size is given for some rows only: seen once, a few or many times, or a class if the clone is expanded.

CDR3aa: CASSAYLGQEGYGYTF
v_gene: TRBV28
len: 16
abundance: -

CDR3aa: CASSVEELNTQYF
v_gene: TRBV19
len: 13
abundance: -

CDR3aa: CASSSGLQGAADTQYF
v_gene: TRBV7-6
len: 16
abundance: -

CDR3aa: CAISEVSSGRDTQYF
v_gene: TRBV10-3
len: 15
abundance: once

CDR3aa: CASSSSGTGAYEQYF
v_gene: TRBV5-1
len: 15
abundance: -

CDR3aa: CASRLGRGLGTEAFF
v_gene: TRBV6-1
len: 15
abundance: -

CDR3aa: CASSLAGGYSYEQYF
v_gene: TRBV6-5
len: 15
abundance: -

CDR3aa: CASSWTSGRPGAETQYF
v_gene: TRBV7-2
len: 17
abundance: -

CDR3aa: CASSVVTEAFF
v_gene: TRBV2
len: 11
abundance: -

CDR3aa: CASSTTGRSYEQYF
v_gene: TRBV9
len: 14
abundance: once

CDR3aa: CASSLGTGGSYGYTF
v_gene: TRBV7-3
len: 15
abundance: -

CDR3aa: CASSPGLATHNEQFF
v_gene: TRBV9
len: 15
abundance: once

CDR3aa: CASSPPGLLTGELFF
v_gene: TRBV6-6
len: 15
abundance: -

CDR3aa: CASSSRTGAGETQYF
v_gene: TRBV5-1
len: 15
abundance: -

CDR3aa: CASSPTEGHDTQYF
v_gene: TRBV18
len: 14
abundance: -

CDR3aa: CASSLSGQSPNEQFF
v_gene: TRBV5-1
len: 15
abundance: -

CDR3aa: CASSGLAGRYEQYF
v_gene: TRBV10-2
len: 14
abundance: -

CDR3aa: CASSLTPLGTEAFF
v_gene: TRBV7-3
len: 14
abundance: -

CDR3aa: CASSLANSNQPQHF
v_gene: TRBV7-2
len: 14
abundance: -

CDR3aa: CASSQLAGVGNEQFF
v_gene: TRBV7-3
len: 15
abundance: -

CDR3aa: CATTERGLAKNIQYF
v_gene: TRBV2
len: 15
abundance: -

CDR3aa: CASSYRGDTEAFF
v_gene: TRBV6-5
len: 13
abundance: -

CDR3aa: CASGRQGSFDEQFF
v_gene: TRBV2
len: 14
abundance: few

CDR3aa: CASSSSYGLAGYNEQFF
v_gene: TRBV7-3
len: 17
abundance: -

CDR3aa: CASSLYQGNANEKLFF
v_gene: TRBV18
len: 16
abundance: once

CDR3aa: CASSPSLRSGNQPQHF
v_gene: TRBV18
len: 16
abundance: -

CDR3aa: CATSKGVNYGYTF
v_gene: TRBV5-1
len: 13
abundance: -

CDR3aa: CASSDLAGRRETQYF
v_gene: TRBV7-2
len: 15
abundance: -

CDR3aa: CASNTVNRNNQPQHF
v_gene: TRBV28
len: 15
abundance: once

CDR3aa: CASSSGPANTGELFF
v_gene: TRBV5-8
len: 15
abundance: -

CDR3aa: CASSRLFSNQPQHF
v_gene: TRBV9
len: 14
abundance: -

CDR3aa: CASSLAAAYNEQFF
v_gene: TRBV7-2
len: 14
abundance: -

CDR3aa: CASSLGLSSYNEQFF
v_gene: TRBV11-3
len: 15
abundance: -

CDR3aa: CASSLTGAEQYF
v_gene: TRBV28
len: 12
abundance: -

CDR3aa: CASSLDNGQPQHF
v_gene: TRBV2
len: 13
abundance: -

CDR3aa: CASSVTANTEAFF
v_gene: TRBV9
len: 13
abundance: -

CDR3aa: CAATTESEDEQYF
v_gene: TRBV19
len: 13
abundance: -

CDR3aa: CASRYQYEQYF
v_gene: TRBV2
len: 11
abundance: -

CDR3aa: CAIRLVGYGYTF
v_gene: TRBV28
len: 12
abundance: -